Described below is a single TCR beta chain sequence and its context. Profiling relied on immunoSEQ multiplex PCR, and the TCRdb table lists in-frame clones only, not all of them. The table has about 130,000 clones, roughly 91% seen once; the top ten hold more than 3.5%. The data stem from a study of blood T cell repertoires in COVID-19. The sequencing input was peripheral blood. The receptor was derived from a man aged 55-75 years with COVID-19, enrolled during active disease.

The CDR3 DNA is TGTGCCAGCAGCTTCGATTGGGGACAGGCGTACCTTTTAGGGGACTATGGCTACACCTTC. This sequence encodes CASSFDWGQAYLLGDYGYTF. This sequence joins TRBV5-5 and TRBJ1-2; 8 positions agree with TRBD1. V shed 2 bases, J shed 3 bases, and the junction held 21 bases outside the gene matches. Germline values: CDR1 SGHKS, CDR2 YYEKEE (reference sequence). The CDR3 extends over 20 amino acids.